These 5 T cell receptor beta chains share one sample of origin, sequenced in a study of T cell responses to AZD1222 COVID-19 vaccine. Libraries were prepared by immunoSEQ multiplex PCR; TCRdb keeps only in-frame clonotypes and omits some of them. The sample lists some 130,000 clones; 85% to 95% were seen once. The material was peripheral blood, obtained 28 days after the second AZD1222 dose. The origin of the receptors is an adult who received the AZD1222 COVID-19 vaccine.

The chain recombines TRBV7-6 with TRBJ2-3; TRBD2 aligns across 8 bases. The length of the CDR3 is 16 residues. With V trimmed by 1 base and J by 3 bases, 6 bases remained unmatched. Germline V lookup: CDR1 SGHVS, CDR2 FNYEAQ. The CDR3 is CASSLEIAGRTDTQYF. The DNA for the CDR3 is TGTGCCAGCAGCTTAGAGATAGCGGGGAGGACAGATACGCAGTATTTT.

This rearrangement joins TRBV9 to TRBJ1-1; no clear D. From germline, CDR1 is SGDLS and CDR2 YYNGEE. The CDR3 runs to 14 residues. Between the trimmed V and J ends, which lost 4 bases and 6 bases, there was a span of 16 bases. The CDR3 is CASSQTLKVAEAFF. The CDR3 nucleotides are TGTGCCAGCAGCCAGACTCTTAAAGTGGCTGAAGCTTTCTTT.

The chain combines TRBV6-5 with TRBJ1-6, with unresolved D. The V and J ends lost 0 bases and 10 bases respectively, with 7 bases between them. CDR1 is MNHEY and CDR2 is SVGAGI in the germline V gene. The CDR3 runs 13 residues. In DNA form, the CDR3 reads TGTGCCAGCAGTTACTCGAGTGGGTCACCCCTCCACTTT. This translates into CASSYSSGSPLHF.

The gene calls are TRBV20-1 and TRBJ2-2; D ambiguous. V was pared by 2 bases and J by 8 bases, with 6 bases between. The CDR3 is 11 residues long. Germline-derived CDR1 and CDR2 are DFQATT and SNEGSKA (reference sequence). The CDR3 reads CSARLVGELFF. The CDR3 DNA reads TGCAGTGCTAGACTAGTAGGGGAGCTGTTTTTT.

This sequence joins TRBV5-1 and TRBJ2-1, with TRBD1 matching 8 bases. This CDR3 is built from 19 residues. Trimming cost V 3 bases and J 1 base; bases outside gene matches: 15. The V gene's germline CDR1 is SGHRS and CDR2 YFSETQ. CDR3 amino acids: CASSSLRYSDRASYNEQFF. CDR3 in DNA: TGCGCCAGCAGCTCCCTCCGATACTCGGACAGGGCATCCTACAATGAGCAGTTCTTC.